Listed below are T cell receptor beta chains from one sample, sequenced in a study of cytomegalovirus exposure and HLA in healthy donors. Libraries were prepared by immunoSEQ multiplex PCR; TCRdb keeps only in-frame clonotypes and omits some of them. The sample holds 55,000 to 80,000 clones, about four fifths seen once. Input material: PBMCs. The receptors stem from a woman aged 25 to 39 in good health and CMV-seronegative. Both conserved end residues are part of each CDR3. D genes are given only for firm matches. Clone size is not always given. Where it is, it says once, few, many or a class for expanded clones.

v_call,j_call,d_call,clone_size,cdr3_nt,cdr3_aa
TRBV27,TRBJ1-2,TRBD1,medium-sized,TGTGCCAGCAGTCTGTTTGGAGGACAGGTATCATATGGCTACACCTTC,CASSLFGGQVSYGYTF
TRBV28,TRBJ1-1,.,.,TGTGCCAGCAGTTTAGCAGAAGGGGTGTCAACTGAAGCTTTCTTT,CASSLAEGVSTEAFF
TRBV20-1,TRBJ2-1,.,.,TGCAGTGCTAGTCAGGCCGATGAGCAGTTCTTC,CSASQADEQFF
TRBV19,TRBJ2-7,TRBD2,few,TGTGCCAGTGGCAAACCCGGACTAGCGGGAGCCGAGCAGTACTTC,CASGKPGLAGAEQYF
TRBV7-7,TRBJ2-3,.,.,TGTGCTAGCAGCTTCGGACACGGAGATACGCAGTATTTT,CASSFGHGDTQYF
TRBV19,TRBJ2-3,TRBD2,.,TGTGCCAGTAGTATTCTTAGCGGGAACACAGATACGCAGTATTTT,CASSILSGNTDTQYF
TRBV29-1,TRBJ1-5,TRBD1,.,TGCAGCGTCGGACAGGGAGATCAGCCCCAGCATTTT,CSVGQGDQPQHF
TRBV27,TRBJ2-1,.,.,TGTGCCAGCAGTCCCTCTAACTATCTAAACAATGAGCAGTTCTTC,CASSPSNYLNNEQFF
TRBV6-5,TRBJ1-1,.,.,TGTGCCAGCAGTTACCGGGGAACGGTAATCTCTGAAGCTTTCTTT,CASSYRGTVISEAFF
TRBV12-5,TRBJ2-7,.,.,TGTGCTAGTGGTTCCTCCCTTTACGAGCAGTACTTC,CASGSSLYEQYF
TRBV28,TRBJ2-7,TRBD2,.,TGTGCCAGCAGTTCAAGCGGGAGGGTGTCCGAGCAGTACTTC,CASSSSGRVSEQYF
TRBV28,TRBJ2-5,.,.,TGTGCCAGCACCCCCATACAGGGTCGGGAGACCCAGTACTTC,CASTPIQGRETQYF
TRBV20-1,TRBJ2-3,.,few,TGCAGTGCTAGAGAATTGAGCTCGCAGTATTTT,CSARELSSQYF
TRBV19,TRBJ1-1,TRBD1,few,TGTGCCAGTAGTGGCCCGACAGGGGTCACTGAAGCTTTCTTT,CASSGPTGVTEAFF
TRBV19,TRBJ1-2,TRBD1,.,TGTGCCAGTAGTATGGGACAGGGAGGCTCCTATGGCTACACCTTC,CASSMGQGGSYGYTF
TRBV27,TRBJ1-1,.,few,TGTGCCAGCAGTTTTGGGGCGTCCACTGAAGCTTTCTTT,CASSFGASTEAFF
TRBV7-9,TRBJ2-7,.,.,TGTGCCAGCAGCTTATCCCCACTTAGAGGGCCTTTCTCCTACGAGCAGTACTTC,CASSLSPLRGPFSYEQYF
TRBV7-2,TRBJ1-5,.,.,TGTGCCAGCAGCTTATCGCTCGGACAGACCAGCAATCAGCCCCAGCATTTT,CASSLSLGQTSNQPQHF
TRBV6-5,TRBJ2-3,.,.,TGTGCCAGCAGTTACCATACTAGCAGTAGCACAGATACGCAGTATTTT,CASSYHTSSSTDTQYF
TRBV19,TRBJ1-1,TRBD1,.,TGTGCCAGTAGCCTCAGGGGGGTCCCTGAAGCTTTCTTT,CASSLRGVPEAFF
TRBV6-6,TRBJ1-2,TRBD1,few,TGTGCCAGCACCTCTAGGGGGACAGATGGCTACACCTTC,CASTSRGTDGYTF
TRBV5-1,TRBJ2-2,TRBD2,.,TGCGCCAGCAGCTCGGGACTAGCGGGAGGAGCCGGGGAGCTGTTTTTT,CASSSGLAGGAGELFF
TRBV7-8,TRBJ2-1,TRBD2,.,TGTGCCAGCAGCTTAGGGGGGGGAAGGGGACAGCAGTTCTTC,CASSLGGGRGQQFF
TRBV30,TRBJ2-7,TRBD1,.,TGTGCCTGGAGTTCGTGGACAGGGGGTAGTTACGAGCAGTACTTC,CAWSSWTGGSYEQYF
TRBV5-4,TRBJ2-2,.,few,TGTGCCAGCGGATCGTCAAGGAGCACCGGGGAGCTGTTTTTT,CASGSSRSTGELFF
TRBV30,TRBJ1-1,.,.,TGTGCCTGGAGTGTGAAGGCGGACACTGAAGCTTTCTTT,CAWSVKADTEAFF
TRBV2,TRBJ2-3,.,.,TGTGCCAGCAGTTCACTCCTGGCGCAGTATTTT,CASSSLLAQYF
TRBV29-1,TRBJ2-5,TRBD1,.,TGCAGCGAAAGCCAGGGGGCTTACCAAGAGACCCAGTACTTC,CSESQGAYQETQYF
TRBV4-1,TRBJ1-1,.,.,TGCGCCAGCAGCCAAGGGTATGGGGGCTTGAACACTGAAGCTTTCTTT,CASSQGYGGLNTEAFF
TRBV28,TRBJ1-3,.,once,TGTGCCAGCAGTTTTCGGGGCTCTGGAAACACCATATATTTT,CASSFRGSGNTIYF
TRBV4-1,TRBJ2-3,TRBD2,.,TGCGCCAGCAGCCAAGATTGGGGGACTAGCGGGAGATTAAGAGATACGCAGTATTTT,CASSQDWGTSGRLRDTQYF
TRBV2,TRBJ2-3,TRBD2,.,TGTGCCAGCAGGCTACTAGCGTACACAGATACGCAGTATTTT,CASRLLAYTDTQYF
TRBV9,TRBJ1-4,.,.,TGTGCCAGCAGCGTATCGGTGACTAATGAAAAACTGTTTTTT,CASSVSVTNEKLFF
TRBV2,TRBJ2-1,TRBD2,.,TGTGCCAGCTCGGGAGATGGACTAGCGGGCAATGAGCAGTTCTTC,CASSGDGLAGNEQFF
TRBV4-1,TRBJ2-3,.,.,TGCGCCAGCAGCCCCACTGCGTTGACAGATACGCAGTATTTT,CASSPTALTDTQYF
TRBV28,TRBJ2-7,.,few,TGTGCCAGCAGTTGGGCCCCCCCCCGGCAGTCCTACGAGCAGTACTTC,CASSWAPPRQSYEQYF
TRBV2,TRBJ1-2,.,few,TGTGCCAGCCGCCTTACCGACGGGGACTATGGCTACACCTTC,CASRLTDGDYGYTF
TRBV30,TRBJ1-2,.,.,TGTGCCTGCGGGAAGACATTTGACTATGGCTACACCTTC,CACGKTFDYGYTF
TRBV5-1,TRBJ2-1,.,.,TGCGCCAGCAGCTTGGTGATCGGCTCCTACAATGAGCAGTTCTTC,CASSLVIGSYNEQFF
TRBV19,TRBJ2-7,.,.,TGTGCCAGTACTATCGGCGGGGACTCCTACGAGCAGTACTTC,CASTIGGDSYEQYF
TRBV6-5,TRBJ2-7,TRBD1,.,TGTGCCAGCACGCCCCGTCGTCAGGGGGCCTACGAGCAGTACTTC,CASTPRRQGAYEQYF
TRBV4-1,TRBJ1-5,.,.,TGCGCCAGCAGCCAAGATAGTCAGGGCAGGGGACCCCAGCATTTT,CASSQDSQGRGPQHF
TRBV2,TRBJ2-3,TRBD2,.,TGTGCCAGCAGTGAAAGGTGGACTAGCGGGAAAGATACGCAGTATTTT,CASSERWTSGKDTQYF
TRBV6-6,TRBJ2-3,.,.,TGTGCCAGCAAAGTCCTAGTTTATGATACGCAGTATTTT,CASKVLVYDTQYF
TRBV7-9,TRBJ2-1,TRBD2,.,TGTGCCAGCAGCTTAGCGACGTTCGAAGCGGGAGGGGGAAATGAGCAGTTCTTC,CASSLATFEAGGGNEQFF
TRBV5-1,TRBJ1-2,TRBD1,.,TGCGCCAGCAGCTTACACAGGGGATCGAAATATGGCTACACCTTC,CASSLHRGSKYGYTF
TRBV7-6,TRBJ2-7,.,.,TGTGCCAGCAGGGAAGGCAAGGGGCCAGCCTACGAGCAGTACTTC,CASREGKGPAYEQYF
TRBV29-1,TRBJ1-1,TRBD1,.,TGCAGCACCGGACAGGGAGATGAAGCTTTCTTT,CSTGQGDEAFF
TRBV28,TRBJ1-2,.,.,TGTGCCAGCAGTCACACAGAAATGGGCTACACCTTC,CASSHTEMGYTF
TRBV28,TRBJ2-1,TRBD2,.,TGTGCCAGCAGTTTTATAGGCGGGAGGGCGGGGCATGAGCAGTTCTTC,CASSFIGGRAGHEQFF
TRBV9,TRBJ2-5,TRBD2,.,TGTGCCAGCAGCCCCGGGACTAGCGAGAGAGAAGAGACCCAGTACTTC,CASSPGTSEREETQYF
TRBV10-3,TRBJ2-1,.,.,TGTGCCATCAGTGAGTCGGAGGGAGGTCTCAATGAGCAGTTCTTC,CAISESEGGLNEQFF
TRBV2,TRBJ2-7,TRBD2,.,TGTGCCAGCAGCCAGGCGGGGGGGCGCCCCTACGAGCAGTACTTC,CASSQAGGRPYEQYF
TRBV5-1,TRBJ2-1,TRBD2,.,TGCGCCAGCAGCTACAACCCCGGACTAGCGGGAAATGAGCAGTTCTTC,CASSYNPGLAGNEQFF
TRBV27,TRBJ1-6,TRBD1,once,TGTGCCAGCAGCTACCGGGACAGCCGCCCCTGGCCCCTCCACTTT,CASSYRDSRPWPLHF
TRBV6-6,TRBJ2-7,.,.,TGTGCCAGCAGTCACCGGTCATACGAGCAGTACTTC,CASSHRSYEQYF
TRBV5-1,TRBJ2-7,.,.,TGCGCCAGCAGCCCGGGACTTACATCCTACGAGCAGTACTTC,CASSPGLTSYEQYF
TRBV7-8,TRBJ1-1,.,.,TGTGCCAGCAGCTTTACGACAGACACTGAAGCTTTCTTT,CASSFTTDTEAFF
TRBV5-1,TRBJ1-5,.,few,TGCGCCAGCAGCTTGGACGGGGGATTCGCACAGCCCCAGCATTTT,CASSLDGGFAQPQHF